The next 15 T cell receptor beta chains were all read from a single sample in a study of T cell changes during pregnancy in multiple sclerosis. Assay used: immunoSEQ multiplex PCR; TCRdb lists only in-frame clones, some missing. The data contain approximately 83,000 clones, almost 95% of them singletons. The source material was peripheral blood, sampled in the third trimester of pregnancy. Receptors originate from a female donor with multiple sclerosis, enrolled in a pregnancy study.

The chain couples TRBV14 to TRBJ2-5, with 7 bases matching TRBD1. V dropped 4 bases and J dropped 2; count of bases not matched to a gene: 10. Germline loops: CDR1 SGHDN, CDR2 FVKESK. The CDR3 sequence is 16 residues long. For the CDR3, the DNA is TGTGCCAGCAGCCCGCGACAGGGAAGAGCGCAAGAGACCCAGTACTTC. This translates into CASSPRQGRAQETQYF.

V and J are TRBV4-1 and TRBJ1-1; TRBD1 is a possible D gene (5 bases). The V and J ends lost 1 base and 5 bases respectively, with 29 bases between them. Germline-derived CDR1 and CDR2 are MGHRA and YSYEKL. CDR3 length: 20 residues. The CDR3 loop reads CASSQGGRARHLGKGTEAFF. CDR3 bases: TGCGCCAGCAGCCAAGGAGGCAGGGCTCGGCACTTGGGGAAGGGGACTGAAGCTTTCTTT.

J is TRBJ2-7 and V is TRBV9, with 7 bases aligning to TRBD2. J lost 4 bases, V lost 0 bases, and 28 bases had no gene match. This CDR3 has 22 residues. The germline CDR1 and CDR2 sequences are SGDLS and YYNGEE. In nucleotides, the CDR3 is TGTGCCAGCAGCGTAGGGGGGGGGATTAAGGGCCGACTTACTCCTTGGTCTTACGAGCAGTACTTC. Translation: CASSVGGGIKGRLTPWSYEQYF.

This sequence joins TRBV7-3 and TRBJ2-1; 11 positions match TRBD2. Trimming removed 8 bases from V and 12 bases from J; junction bases left unmatched: 15. The CDR3 length is 15 residues. The V gene's germline CDR1 is SGHTA and CDR2 FQGTGA. CDR3 nucleotides: TGTGCCAGCGCACCTATAGCGGGAGGGCCTGATGGGCAGTTCTTC. This codes for CASAPIAGGPDGQFF.

The chain employs TRBV6-1 and TRBJ2-3; tentative D call: TRBD2 (6 bases). Trimming shortened V by 10 bases and J by 5 bases, and 22 bases separated the two germline ends. CDR1 MNHNS and CDR2 SASEGT come from the germline V gene. The CDR3 has 15 residues. CDR3 sequence reads: CANRGREETEDTQYF. The DNA of the CDR3 is TGTGCCAACCGGGGAAGGGAGGAAACCGAAGATACGCAGTATTTT.

The CDR3 DNA reads TGTGCCAGCAGGAAGACAGAGCTTAACGAGCAGTACTTC. Amino acid sequence: CASRKTELNEQYF. J is TRBJ2-7 and V is TRBV6-5, with D perhaps TRBD1 (5 bases). Germline V CDR1 and CDR2: MNHEY, SVGAGI. The CDR3 contains 13 residues. V gave up 6 bases and J gave up 5 bases, with 14 bases separating them.

This clone has only one observation. CDR3 DNA sequence: TGCGCCAGCAGCTTAGGTCTAGCGGGATTAAATGAGCAGTTCTTC. As protein: CASSLGLAGLNEQFF. This chain connects TRBV5-1 to TRBJ2-1, with 9 bases matching TRBD2. The CDR3 sequence is 15 residues long. J gave up 7 bases and V 2 bases, and 7 bases lay outside the gene matches. Germline assignment: CDR1 SGHRS and CDR2 YFSETQ.

The chain couples TRBV29-1 to TRBJ2-3; D might be TRBD2 (5 bases). Germline CDR1 reads SQVTM; CDR2 reads ANQGSEA. CDR3 length: 13 residues. V lost 3 bases, J lost 6 bases, and 13 bases lay in between. DNA for the CDR3: TGCAGCGTTGAGGACTCCGAGTGGGATACGCAGTATTTT. This sequence encodes CSVEDSEWDTQYF.

On this clone itself: At the DNA level, this CDR3 is encoded by other sequences in the same sample as well. The chain carries TRBV18 and TRBJ2-1, with TRBD2 identical over 13 bases. The V segment lost 0 bases and the J segment 6 bases; nucleotides outside the gene matches: 2. Germline V gene data show CDR1 as KGHSH and CDR2 as LQKENI. CDR3 length equals 16 residues. CDR3 loop: CASSPPGLAGSNEQFF. The CDR3 DNA is TGTGCCAGCTCACCACCGGGACTAGCGGGATCCAATGAGCAGTTCTTC.

This clone has just one count. The chain combines TRBV9 with TRBJ1-4; unclear D gene. Germline CDR1 reads SGDLS; CDR2 reads YYNGEE. The CDR3 totals 13 residues. V gave up 0 bases and J gave up 4 bases, with 4 bases separating them. The CDR3 region is CASSVGDNEKLFF. As DNA, the CDR3 is TGTGCCAGCAGCGTAGGAGATAATGAAAAACTGTTTTTT.

The chain employs TRBV6-5 and TRBJ2-3; D is undetermined. Germline V gene sequence: CDR1 MNHEY, CDR2 SVGAGI. The V and J ends lost 3 bases and 0 bases respectively, with 10 bases between them. The CDR3 totals 15 residues. The CDR3 loop is CASSYLRSSTDTQYF. In DNA form, the CDR3 reads TGTGCCAGCAGTTATCTCAGGTCCAGCACAGATACGCAGTATTTT.

The chain links TRBV6-6 to TRBJ2-3; tentative D call: TRBD1 (5 bases). Germline V gives CDR1 MNHNY, CDR2 SVGAGI (reference sequence). This CDR3 spans 15 amino acids. Trimming pared 6 bases from V and 3 bases from J, leaving 16 bases between. The CDR3 sequence: CASSPSWGLTDTQYF. CDR3 DNA: TGTGCCAGCAGCCCGTCGTGGGGCTTAACAGATACGCAGTATTTT.

V gene TRBV19 combines with J gene TRBJ2-1; 7 bases map to TRBD2. The germline gives CDR1 LNHDA, CDR2 SQIVND (reference sequence). CDR3 length: 15 residues. The J segment lost 0 bases and the V segment lost 4 bases, leaving 3 bases of the junction unmatched. The CDR3 reads CASSSGGSSYNEQFF. The CDR3 DNA follows: TGTGCCAGTAGTAGCGGGGGAAGCTCCTACAATGAGCAGTTCTTC.

The chain carries TRBV5-4 and TRBJ2-7, with D possibly TRBD2 on 5 matching bases. The germline V gene encodes CDR1 SGHNT and CDR2 YYREEE (reference sequence). The CDR3 is 13 amino acids. V was trimmed by 0 bases and J by 7 bases, leaving 11 bases between them. CDR3 protein: CASSLGGLGEQYF. The CDR3 DNA follows: TGTGCCAGCAGCTTGGGAGGGTTGGGTGAGCAGTACTTC.

This chain uses TRBV28 with TRBJ2-5; 8 bases line up with TRBD2. The CDR3 covers 15 residues. Germline assignment: CDR1 MDHEN and CDR2 SYDVKM. V was pared by 6 bases and J by 4 bases, with 10 bases of the junction left unmatched. CDR3 protein: CASRNNSGMRETQYF. The CDR3, as DNA: TGTGCCAGCAGGAATAATAGCGGGATGAGAGAGACCCAGTACTTC.